The following is a TCR beta chain sequence with its context. Its antigen is not identified. Of the isolated RNA, all was reverse transcribed, and so the sequenced material was expressed TCRB transcripts. Method: immunoSEQ multiplex PCR; TCRdb's copy keeps in-frame clones and lacks some. The table includes a few hundred thousand clones, approximately 25% detected once. The data were obtained in a study of beta chain features in type 1 diabetes. Study-wide findings and caveats: Moderate but significant shortening of TCRB CDR3s was recorded in all four CD4+ subsets from Type 1 diabetes patients. Fewer insertions but more deletions were seen at VDJ junctions in type 1 diabetes patients.

J gave up 0 bases and V 0 bases, and 15 bases lay outside the gene matches. Germline lookup yields CDR1 MGHRA and CDR2 YSYEKL. This CDR3 region has 22 residues. Via the markers CD45RO/CCR7/CD25/CD127/CD95/CD27, stem cell-like memory, regulatory, central memory and naive CD4+ cells were sorted. Sequences were obtained from naive CD4+ T cells from blood. This clonotype originated in a woman aged 25 to 39 with type 1 diabetes. The rearrangement links TRBV4-1 to TRBJ2-3; 13 bases line up with TRBD2. CDR3 region: CASSQERLAGLAGQASTDTQYF. The CDR3 DNA is TGCGCCAGCAGCCAAGAGAGGCTTGCGGGACTAGCGGGACAGGCAAGCACAGATACGCAGTATTTT.